The clone carrying this T cell receptor beta chain was seen once. The V end was cut by 6 bases, the J end by 3 bases, with 11 bases between. The germline gives CDR1 LNHDA, CDR2 SQIVND (reference sequence). The CDR3 is made up of 14 amino acids. The data were produced by immunoSEQ multiplex PCR, yet TCRdb's version contains in-frame clones alone and is incomplete. The repertoire holds roughly 100,000 clones, with approximately 76% as singletons. These data originate in a study of blood T cell repertoires in COVID-19. As for the study in general: The analysed material was cDNA or gDNA that came from T cells, B-cell-depleted T cells, or PBMCs.

This clonotype originated in a woman in her 70s with acute or convalescent COVID-19. The chain is built from TRBV19 and TRBJ2-2, with D tentatively TRBD2 (6 bases). The specimen sequenced was peripheral blood. Written as DNA, the CDR3 is TGTGCCAGTAGAAATGGAGGGGACACCGGGGAGCTGTTTTTT. This sequence encodes CASRNGGDTGELFF.